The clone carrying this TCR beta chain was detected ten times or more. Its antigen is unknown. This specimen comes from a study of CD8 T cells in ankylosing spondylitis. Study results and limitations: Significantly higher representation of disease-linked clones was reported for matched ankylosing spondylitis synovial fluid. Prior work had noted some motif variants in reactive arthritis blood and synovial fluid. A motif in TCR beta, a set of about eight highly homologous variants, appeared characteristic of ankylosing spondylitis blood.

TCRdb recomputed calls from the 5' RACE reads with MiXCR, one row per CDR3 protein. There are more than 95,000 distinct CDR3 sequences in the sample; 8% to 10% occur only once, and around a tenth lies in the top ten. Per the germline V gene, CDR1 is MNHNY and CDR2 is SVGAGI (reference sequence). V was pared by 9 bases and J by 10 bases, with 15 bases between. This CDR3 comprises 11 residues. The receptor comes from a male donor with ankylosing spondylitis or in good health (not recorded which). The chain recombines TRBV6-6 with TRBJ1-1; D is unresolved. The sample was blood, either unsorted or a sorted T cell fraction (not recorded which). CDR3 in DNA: TGTGCCAGTGTTACTCCACTGTCAGCTTTCTTT. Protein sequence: CASVTPLSAFF.